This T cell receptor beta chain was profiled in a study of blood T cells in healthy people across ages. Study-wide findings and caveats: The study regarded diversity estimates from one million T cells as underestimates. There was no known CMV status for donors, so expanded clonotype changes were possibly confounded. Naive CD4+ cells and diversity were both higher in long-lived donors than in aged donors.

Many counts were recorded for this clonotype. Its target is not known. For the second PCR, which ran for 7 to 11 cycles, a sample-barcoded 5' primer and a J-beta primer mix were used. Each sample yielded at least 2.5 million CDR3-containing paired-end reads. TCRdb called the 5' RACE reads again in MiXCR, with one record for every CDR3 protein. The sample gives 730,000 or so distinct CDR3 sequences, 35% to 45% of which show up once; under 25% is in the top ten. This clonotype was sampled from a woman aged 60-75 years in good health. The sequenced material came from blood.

The CDR3 sequence is CASSPPSGRGYNEQYF. Written as DNA, the CDR3 is TGCGCCAGCAGCCCCCCTAGCGGGAGGGGATACAATGAGCAGTACTTC. V and J are TRBV5-1 and TRBJ2-7, with 12 bases fitting TRBD2. There are 16 residues in the CDR3. The V segment lost 4 bases and the J segment 7 bases; nucleotides outside the gene matches: 12. Germline loops: CDR1 SGHRS, CDR2 YFSETQ.